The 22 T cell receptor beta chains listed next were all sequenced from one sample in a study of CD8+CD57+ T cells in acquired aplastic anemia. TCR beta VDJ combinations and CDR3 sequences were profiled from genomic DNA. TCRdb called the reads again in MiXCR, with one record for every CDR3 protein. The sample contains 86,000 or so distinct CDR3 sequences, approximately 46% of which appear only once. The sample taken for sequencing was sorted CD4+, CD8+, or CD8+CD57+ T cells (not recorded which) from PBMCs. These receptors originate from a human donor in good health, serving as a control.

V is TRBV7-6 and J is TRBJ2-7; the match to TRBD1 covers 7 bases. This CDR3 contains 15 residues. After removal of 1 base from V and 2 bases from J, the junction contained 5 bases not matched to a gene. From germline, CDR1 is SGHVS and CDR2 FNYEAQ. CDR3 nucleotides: TGTGCCAGCAGCTTAGATCGTCAGGGGGCCTACGAGCAGTACTTC. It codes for CASSLDRQGAYEQYF.

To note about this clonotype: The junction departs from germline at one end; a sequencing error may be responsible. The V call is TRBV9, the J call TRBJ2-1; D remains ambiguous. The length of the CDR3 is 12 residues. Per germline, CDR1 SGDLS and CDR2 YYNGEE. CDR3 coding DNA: TGTGCCGGCAGCGTAGGAAACAATGAGCAGTTCTTC. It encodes CAGSVGNNEQFF.

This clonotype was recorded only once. CDR3 in DNA: TGTGCCACCAGCAGAGCAGGGGCTGGAAACACCATATATTTT. This sequence encodes CATSRAGAGNTIYF. The chain couples TRBV15 to TRBJ1-3; D possibly corresponds to TRBD1 (6 bases). Germline CDR1 and CDR2: LNHNV and YYDKDF (reference sequence). The CDR3 runs 14 residues. Trimming stripped 1 base from V and 2 bases from J, with 6 bases between.

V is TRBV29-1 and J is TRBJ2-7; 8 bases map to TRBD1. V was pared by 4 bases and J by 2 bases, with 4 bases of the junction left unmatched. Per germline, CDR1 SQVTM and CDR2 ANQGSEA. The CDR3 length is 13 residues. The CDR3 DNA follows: TGCAGCGTTGGACAGGGGTTCACCTACGAGCAGTACTTC. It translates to CSVGQGFTYEQYF.

The CDR3 DNA reads as TGTGCCATCATCTCCGACTTAGCAGGAACCGGGGAGCTGTTTTTT. It specifies CAIISDLAGTGELFF. This sequence joins TRBV10-3 and TRBJ2-2; no firm D call. Trimming pared 7 bases from V and 5 bases from J, leaving 17 bases between. Germline lookup yields CDR1 ENHRY and CDR2 SYGVKD. The CDR3 length is 15 residues.

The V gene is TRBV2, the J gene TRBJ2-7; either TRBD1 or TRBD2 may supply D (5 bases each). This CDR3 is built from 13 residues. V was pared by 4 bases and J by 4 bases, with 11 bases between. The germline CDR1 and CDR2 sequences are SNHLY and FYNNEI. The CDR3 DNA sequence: TGTGCCAGCAGTGTGGGGGTGGGGTACGAGCAGTACTTC. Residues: CASSVGVGYEQYF.

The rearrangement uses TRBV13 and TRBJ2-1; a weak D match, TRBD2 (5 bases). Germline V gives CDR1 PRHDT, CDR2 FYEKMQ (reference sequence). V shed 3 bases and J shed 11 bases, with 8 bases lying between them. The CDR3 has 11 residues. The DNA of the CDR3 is TGTGCCAGCAGCTTCCGGACTCAGCAGTTCTTC. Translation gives CASSFRTQQFF.

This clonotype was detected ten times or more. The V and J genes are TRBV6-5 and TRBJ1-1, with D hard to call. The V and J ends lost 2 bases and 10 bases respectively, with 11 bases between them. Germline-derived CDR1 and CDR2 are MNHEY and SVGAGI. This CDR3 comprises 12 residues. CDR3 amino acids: CASSYEGRGAFF. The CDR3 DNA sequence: TGTGCCAGCAGTTACGAAGGGAGAGGAGCTTTCTTT.

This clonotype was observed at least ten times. The CDR3 here is CATSRDLGPALNTGELFF. Here the CDR3 DNA reads TGTGCCACCAGCAGAGATCTGGGCCCTGCGCTGAACACCGGGGAGCTGTTTTTT. This sequence joins TRBV15 and TRBJ2-2; D gene ambiguous. Trimming stripped 0 bases from V and 1 base from J, with 15 bases between. Germline V gives CDR1 LNHNV, CDR2 YYDKDF (reference sequence). The length of the CDR3 is 18 residues. The entire variable domain, with the rest obtained from reference TRBV15 and TRBJ2-2, is as follows: DAMVIQNPRYQVTQFGKPVTLSCSQTLNHNVMYWYQQKSSQAPKLLFHYYDKDFNNEADTPDNFQSRRPNTSFCFLDIRSPGLGDTAMYLCATSRDLGPALNTGELFFGEGSRLTVL.

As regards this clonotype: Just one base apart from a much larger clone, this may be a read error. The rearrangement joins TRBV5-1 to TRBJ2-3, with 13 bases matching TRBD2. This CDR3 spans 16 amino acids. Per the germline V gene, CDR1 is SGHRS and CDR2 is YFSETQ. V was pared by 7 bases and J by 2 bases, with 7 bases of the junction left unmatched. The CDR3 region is CASGHGLAGATDTQYF. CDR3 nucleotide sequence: TGCGCCAGCGGCCACGGACTAGCGGGGGCCACAGATACGCAGTATTTT. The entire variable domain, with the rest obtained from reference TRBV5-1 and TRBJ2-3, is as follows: KAGVTQTPRYLIKTRGQQVTLSCSPISGHRSVSWYQQTPGQGLQFLFEYFSETQRNKGNFPGRFSGRQFSNSRSEMNVSTLELGDSALYLCASGHGLAGATDTQYFGPGTRLTVL.

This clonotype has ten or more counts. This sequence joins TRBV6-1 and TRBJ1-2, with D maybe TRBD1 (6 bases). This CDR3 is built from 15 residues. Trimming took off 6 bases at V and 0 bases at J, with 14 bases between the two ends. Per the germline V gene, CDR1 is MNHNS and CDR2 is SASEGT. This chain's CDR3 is CASSTGGLPNYGYTF. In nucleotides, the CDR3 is TGTGCCAGCAGCACTGGGGGCCTCCCTAACTATGGCTACACCTTC.

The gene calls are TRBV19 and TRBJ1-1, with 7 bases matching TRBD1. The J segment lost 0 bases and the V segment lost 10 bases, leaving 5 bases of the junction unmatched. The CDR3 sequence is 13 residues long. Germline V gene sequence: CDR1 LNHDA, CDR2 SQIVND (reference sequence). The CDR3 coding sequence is TGTGCCACCGCGGGACAGTTGAACACTGAAGCTTTCTTT. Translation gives CATAGQLNTEAFF.

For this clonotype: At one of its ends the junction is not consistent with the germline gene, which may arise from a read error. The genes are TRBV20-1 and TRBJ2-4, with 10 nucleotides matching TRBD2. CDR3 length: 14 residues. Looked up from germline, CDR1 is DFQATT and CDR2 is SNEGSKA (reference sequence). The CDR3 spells CSAPPLAGVNVQYF. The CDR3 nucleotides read TGCAGTGCCCCCCCTCTAGCGGGGGTAAACGTTCAGTACTTC.

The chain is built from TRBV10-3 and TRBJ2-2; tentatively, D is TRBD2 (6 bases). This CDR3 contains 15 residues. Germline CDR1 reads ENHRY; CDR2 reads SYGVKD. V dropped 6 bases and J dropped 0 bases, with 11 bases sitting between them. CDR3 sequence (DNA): TGTGCCATCAGGGTAGCGGCCTCGAACACCGGGGAGCTGTTTTTT. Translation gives CAIRVAASNTGELFF.

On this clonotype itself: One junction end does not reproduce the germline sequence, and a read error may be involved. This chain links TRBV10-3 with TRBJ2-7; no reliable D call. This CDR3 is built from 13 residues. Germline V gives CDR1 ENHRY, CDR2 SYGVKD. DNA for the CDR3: TGTGCCATCAGTGAATCAGGTATCTACGAGCAGCACTTC. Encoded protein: CAISESGIYEQHF.

DNA for the CDR3: TGTGCCATCAGAGACACCAGGGTGGAAGCGGGCGAGCAGTACTTC. This sequence encodes CAIRDTRVEAGEQYF. The chain links TRBV10-3 to TRBJ2-7, with D maybe TRBD2 (6 bases). Germline CDR1 is ENHRY and CDR2 is SYGVKD. The length of the CDR3 is 15 residues. With 6 bases removed from V and 6 bases from J, the gap between germline ends came to 21 bases.

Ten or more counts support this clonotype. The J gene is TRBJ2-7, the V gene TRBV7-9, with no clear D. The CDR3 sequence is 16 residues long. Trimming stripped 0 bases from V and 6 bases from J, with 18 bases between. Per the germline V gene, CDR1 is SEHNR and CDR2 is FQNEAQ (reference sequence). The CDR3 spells CASSLAGVSRNFEQYF. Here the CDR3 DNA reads TGTGCCAGCAGCTTAGCTGGGGTTAGTAGGAATTTCGAGCAGTACTTC.

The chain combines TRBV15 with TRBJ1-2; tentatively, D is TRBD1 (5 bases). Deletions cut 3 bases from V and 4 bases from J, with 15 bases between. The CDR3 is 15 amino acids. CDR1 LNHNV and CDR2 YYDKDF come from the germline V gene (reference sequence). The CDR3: CATSSPGQNVYGYTF. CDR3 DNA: TGTGCCACCAGCAGCCCCGGACAAAATGTCTATGGCTACACCTTC.

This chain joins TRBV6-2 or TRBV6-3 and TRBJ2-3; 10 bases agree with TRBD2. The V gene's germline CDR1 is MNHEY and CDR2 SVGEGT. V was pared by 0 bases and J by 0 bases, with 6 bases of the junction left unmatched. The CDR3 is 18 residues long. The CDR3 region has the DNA TGTGCCAGCAGTTACTCCTCAACTAGCGGGGCTAGCACAGATACGCAGTATTTT. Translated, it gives CASSYSSTSGASTDTQYF.

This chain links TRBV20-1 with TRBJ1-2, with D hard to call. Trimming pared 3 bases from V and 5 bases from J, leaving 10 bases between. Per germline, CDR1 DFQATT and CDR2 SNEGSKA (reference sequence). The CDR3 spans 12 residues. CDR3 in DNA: TGCAGTGCTAGTAAGTCCCAATATGGCTACACCTTC. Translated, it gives CSASKSQYGYTF.

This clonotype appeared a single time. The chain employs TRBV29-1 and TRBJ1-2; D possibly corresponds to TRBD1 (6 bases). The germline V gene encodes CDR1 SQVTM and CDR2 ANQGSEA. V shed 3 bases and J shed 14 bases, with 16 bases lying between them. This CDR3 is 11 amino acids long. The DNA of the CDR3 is TGCAGCGTTGAGACAGGCCTCGTTTGGACCTTC. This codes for CSVETGLVWTF.

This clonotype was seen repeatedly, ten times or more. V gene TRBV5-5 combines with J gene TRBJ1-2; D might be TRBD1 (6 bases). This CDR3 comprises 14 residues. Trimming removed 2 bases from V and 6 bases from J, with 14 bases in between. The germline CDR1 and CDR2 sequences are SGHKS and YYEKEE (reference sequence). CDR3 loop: CASSFGGRWDGYTF. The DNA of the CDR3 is TGTGCCAGCAGCTTCGGGGGGCGCTGGGATGGCTACACCTTC.